The TCR beta chain described here comes from a study of regulatory T cells in long-lasting Graves disease. This clonotype was seen many times. Sequencing libraries for TCR beta were prepared with iRepertoire HTBI primers and Arm-PCR of CDR3 regions. TCRdb fed the multiplex PCR reads into MiXCR, producing one record per CDR3 protein. The sample yields roughly 400,000 distinct CDR3 sequences, about 15% seen once. The CDR3 runs to 17 residues. J lost 2 bases, V lost 4 bases, and 11 bases had no gene match. CDR1 and CDR2 from the germline V gene are KGHSH and LQKENI. Time point defined: newly diagnosed GD, antithyroid drugs for less than 3 months. PBMC-derived RNA was used for the TCR library. The same data also contributed to another study, on T cells in Graves' hyperthyroidism and ophthalmopathy.

The sequencing used peripheral blood mononuclear cells (PBMCs), collected at new diagnosis, from a patient treated with antithyroid drugs. The TCR was taken from a young woman with Graves disease. The chain has TRBV18 and TRBJ2-7, with TRBD1 identical over 10 bases. CDR3 DNA sequence: TGTGCCAGCTCACTATCCAGGTGGGACAGGGGTGCCTACGAGCAGTACTTC. Translation gives CASSLSRWDRGAYEQYF. The whole variable domain, remainder taken from reference TRBV18 and TRBJ2-7, is NAGVMQNPRHLVRRRGQEARLRCSPMKGHSHVYWYRQLPEEGLKFMVYLQKENIIDESGMPKERFSAEFPKEGPSILRIQQVVRGDSAAYFCASSLSRWDRGAYEQYFGPGTRLTVT.